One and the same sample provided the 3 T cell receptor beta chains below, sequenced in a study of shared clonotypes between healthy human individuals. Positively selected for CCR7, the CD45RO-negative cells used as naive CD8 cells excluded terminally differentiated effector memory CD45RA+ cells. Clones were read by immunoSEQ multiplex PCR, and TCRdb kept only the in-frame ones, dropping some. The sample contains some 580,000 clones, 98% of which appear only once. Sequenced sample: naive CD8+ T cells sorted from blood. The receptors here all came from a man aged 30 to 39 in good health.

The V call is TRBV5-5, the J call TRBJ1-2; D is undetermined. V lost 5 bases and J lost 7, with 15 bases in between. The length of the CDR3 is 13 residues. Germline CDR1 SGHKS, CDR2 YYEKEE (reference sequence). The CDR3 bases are TGTGCCAGCAGGGTTTGGCGAGAGACTGGCTACACCTTC. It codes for CASRVWRETGYTF.

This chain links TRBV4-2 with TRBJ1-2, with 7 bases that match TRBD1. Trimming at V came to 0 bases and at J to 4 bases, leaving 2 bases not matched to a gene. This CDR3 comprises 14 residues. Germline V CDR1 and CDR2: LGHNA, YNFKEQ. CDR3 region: CASSQENRGYGYTF. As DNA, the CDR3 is TGTGCCAGCAGCCAAGAGAACAGGGGCTATGGCTACACCTTC.

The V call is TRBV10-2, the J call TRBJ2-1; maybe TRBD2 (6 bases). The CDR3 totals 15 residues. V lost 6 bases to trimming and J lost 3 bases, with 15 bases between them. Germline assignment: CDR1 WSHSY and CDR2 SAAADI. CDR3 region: CASSPGGPIYNEQFF. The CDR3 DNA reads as TGCGCCAGCAGCCCCGGGGGACCTATCTACAATGAGCAGTTCTTC.